This passage covers 10 T cell receptor beta chains from one sample sequenced in a study of read filtering for tumor transcriptome and immune sequencing. From roughly 390 ng of RNA, a library with molecular barcoded alpha/delta and beta/gamma adaptors was made. One entry per CDR3 protein, called by TCRdb with MiXCR from the reads. The sample comprises fewer than 90,000 distinct CDR3 sequences, 9% to 15% of which are singletons, and more than 13% rests with the top ten. Sequenced sample: a population of CD138-negative cells sorted from bone marrow. The receptors were gathered from a donor over 35 with multiple myeloma.

Notes on this clonotype: Since a much larger clone is just one base distant, this may be a read error. The V gene is TRBV7-7, the J gene TRBJ1-4; TRBD1 matches 7 bases. The CDR3 has 17 residues. Germline CDR1 is SSHAT and CDR2 is FNYEAQ (reference sequence). The CDR3 region is CASSHRDSLLTDEKLFF. The CDR3 DNA reads TGTGCTAGCAGTCACCGGGACAGCTTGCTTACTGATGAAAAACTGTTTTTT.

The chain uses TRBV2 and TRBJ2-7, with D possibly being TRBD2 (6 bases). The CDR3 consists of 15 residues. V shed 6 bases and J shed 9 bases, with 24 bases lying between them. CDR1 and CDR2 from the germline V gene are SNHLY and FYNNEI. The CDR3 loop reads CASSEEGITYGGQYF. The CDR3, as DNA: TGTGCCAGCAGCGAGGAGGGGATAACCTACGGGGGGCAGTACTTC. The full variable domain, rest sourced from reference TRBV2 and TRBJ2-7, is EPEVTQTPSHQVTQMGQEVILRCVPISNHLYFYWYRQILGQKVEFLVSFYNNEISEKSEIFDDQFSVERPDGSNFTLKIRSTKLEDSAMYFCASSEEGITYGGQYFGPGTRLTVT.

The rearrangement uses TRBV12-3 or TRBV12-4 and TRBJ2-1, with TRBD2 identical over 9 bases. This CDR3 is 15 amino acids long. V was clipped by 2 bases and J by 10 bases; unmatched bases: 9. CDR3 in amino acids: CASSLISGSLEEQFF. Written as DNA, the CDR3 is TGTGCCAGCAGTTTAATTAGCGGGAGTCTAGAGGAGCAGTTCTTC.

This clonotype was seen only a few times. The V call is TRBV3-1, the J call TRBJ2-2; D uncertain. Germline CDR1 and CDR2: LGHDT and YNNKEL (reference sequence). The CDR3 is 13 amino acids. The germline V and J ends were trimmed by 4 bases and 7 bases, with 10 bases remaining between them. The CDR3 DNA reads TGTGCCAGCAGCCCCACATGGAACGGGGAGCTGTTTTTT. Encoded protein: CASSPTWNGELFF.

This clonotype was seen ten or more times. The chain employs TRBV28 and TRBJ2-1; no definite D call. Germline V gives CDR1 MDHEN, CDR2 SYDVKM. Trimming removed 3 bases at V and 14 bases at J, with 17 bases between. The CDR3 has 13 amino acids. CDR3 sequence: CASSLAVVLEKFF. The CDR3 DNA follows: TGTGCCAGCAGTTTGGCTGTGGTGCTAGAGAAGTTCTTC. Supplemented by reference TRBV28 and TRBJ2-1, the full variable domain reads DVKVTQSSRYLVKRTGEKVFLECVQDMDHENMFWYRQDPGLGLRLIYFSYDVKMKEKGDIPEGYSVSREKKERFSLILESASTNQTSMYLCASSLAVVLEKFFGPGTRLTVL.

This clonotype was counted at least ten times. The V call is TRBV20-1, the J call TRBJ2-1; 10 nucleotides line up with TRBD2. CDR3 length: 16 amino acids. Germline V gene sequence: CDR1 DFQATT, CDR2 SNEGSKA (reference sequence). Trimming cost V 1 base and J 1 base; bases outside gene matches: 4. The CDR3 spells CSARVYSGGSYNEQFF. The CDR3 DNA sequence: TGCAGTGCTAGAGTCTATAGCGGGGGGTCCTACAATGAGCAGTTCTTC.

This clonotype was detected only a few times. Its ends do not fully match the called genes, so a read error is possible. The genes are TRBV29-1 and TRBJ2-5; D is perhaps TRBD1 (6 bases). Germline assignment: CDR1 SQVTM and CDR2 ANQGSEA. The CDR3 is made up of 15 amino acids. The CDR3 bases are TGCAGCGTTGAACGGTGGGCAGGGGTAGGCGAGACCCAGCACTTC. Its protein is CSVERWAGVGETQHF.

The sample holds many counts of this clonotype. The chain joins TRBV7-2 to TRBJ2-1; 11 nucleotides match TRBD2. This CDR3 is built from 17 residues. CDR1 and CDR2 (germline): SGHTA, FQGNSA. V shed 7 bases and J 10 bases; nucleotides not matched to a gene: 18. The CDR3 DNA reads as TGTGCCAGCAAGCCCCCCTCTAGCGGGAGGACGGTAGGAGAGCAGTTCTTC. It encodes CASKPPSSGRTVGEQFF.

This clonotype was picked up many times. V is TRBV5-1 and J is TRBJ1-1, with a tentative D call TRBD1 (5 bases). V shed 2 bases and J shed 6 bases, with 17 bases lying between them. Germline V gene lookup returns CDR1 SGHRS and CDR2 YFSETQ. The CDR3 has 15 residues. The CDR3 region has the DNA TGCGCCAGCAGCTTACTCGGGGACTCAGTATCTGAAGCTTTCTTT. Its translation: CASSLLGDSVSEAFF.

In this sample, this clonotype turned up many times. The chain employs TRBV6-5 and TRBJ2-5; D remains ambiguous. CDR1 and CDR2 (germline): MNHEY, SVGAGI. With 0 bases removed from V and 4 bases from J, the gap between germline ends came to 3 bases. The CDR3 consists of 12 residues. The CDR3 here is CASSYSGETQYF. The CDR3 DNA is TGTGCCAGCAGTTACTCAGGAGAGACCCAGTACTTC.